These T cell receptor beta chains were read from a single sample in a study of shared clonotypes between healthy human individuals. This table comes from immunoSEQ multiplex PCR, and its TCRdb copy is limited to in-frame clones, with some not included. Of 980,000 or so clones in the sample, approximately 76% were seen once. Material: memory CD4+ T cells sorted from blood. The receptor source for this set is a man aged 18 to 29 in good health. The CDR3 runs from the conserved cysteine through the conserved F or W. Each record gives: D gene, V gene, J gene, clone size, CDR3 protein, CDR3 DNA. The D gene is left open where the match is weak. Rows may omit the clone size; those that give it use once, few, many or a size class.

>TRBD1|TRBV5-1|TRBJ1-4|few
CASSPGQGARSEKLFF
TGCGCCAGCAGCCCGGGACAGGGGGCGCGAAGTGAAAAACTGTTTTTT
>TRBD1|TRBV5-4|TRBJ2-7|NA
CASSLGWDRPYEQYF
TGTGCCAGCAGCTTGGGATGGGACAGGCCCTACGAGCAGTACTTC
>NA|TRBV5-8|TRBJ2-7|NA
CASSSGTDTYEQYF
TGTGCCAGCAGCTCCGGGACGGATACCTACGAGCAGTACTTC
>NA|TRBV25-1|TRBJ1-1|NA
CASSPQQGPNTEAFF
TGTGCCAGCAGCCCCCAACAGGGTCCGAACACTGAAGCTTTCTTT
>NA|TRBV10-3|TRBJ2-1|NA
CAISESGPELNEQFF
TGTGCCATCAGTGAATCCGGACCTGAGTTGAATGAGCAGTTCTTC
>NA|TRBV7-3|TRBJ2-3|NA
CASSFRGADTQYF
TGTGCCAGCAGCTTTAGGGGTGCAGATACGCAGTATTTT
>NA|TRBV10-1|TRBJ2-7|NA
CASSVDLRSEQYF
TGCGCCAGCAGTGTTGACCTTAGATCGGAGCAGTACTTC
>NA|TRBV6-1|TRBJ1-1|NA
CASLGGIGTEAFF
TGTGCCAGCCTGGGAGGAATTGGCACTGAAGCTTTCTTT
>NA|TRBV18|TRBJ1-1|few
CASSSPNQGNTEAFF
TGTGCCAGCTCATCACCCAATCAGGGGAACACTGAAGCTTTCTTT
>NA|TRBV2|TRBJ1-2|NA
CASSEAGRGGYTF
TGTGCCAGCAGTGAGGCTGGGCGGGGTGGCTACACCTTC
>NA|TRBV20-1|TRBJ2-7|few
CSARDRVEQYF
TGCAGTGCTAGAGATCGGGTCGAGCAGTACTTC
>NA|TRBV15|TRBJ1-2|NA
CATSLGREWYGYTF
TGTGCCACCAGCCTAGGCCGTGAGTGGTATGGCTACACCTTC
>NA|TRBV10-3|TRBJ2-3|NA
CAISETSTQGLAAQYF
TGTGCCATCAGTGAGACTAGTACCCAAGGTCTAGCCGCGCAGTATTTT
>TRBD2|TRBV6-5|TRBJ2-3|few
CASSYLGGAQYF
TGTGCCAGCAGTTACTTGGGGGGGGCGCAGTATTTT
>NA|TRBV18|TRBJ1-1|NA
CASSRKTGTVNTEAFF
TGTGCCAGCTCACGCAAAACCGGGACGGTGAACACTGAAGCTTTCTTT
>TRBD1|TRBV27|TRBJ1-2|NA
CASSPGGGGYTF
TGTGCCAGCAGTCCAGGGGGCGGTGGCTACACCTTC
>NA|TRBV7-8|TRBJ2-1|NA
CASSRGTPSYNEQFF
TGTGCCAGCAGTCGTGGGACACCGTCCTACAATGAGCAGTTCTTC
>NA|TRBV2|TRBJ1-1|NA
CASSESGRVAFF
TGTGCCAGCAGTGAAAGTGGTAGGGTGGCTTTCTTT
>TRBD1|TRBV6-6|TRBJ1-2|few
CASSYSGTGAYGYTF
TGTGCCAGCAGTTACTCCGGGACAGGTGCCTATGGCTACACCTTC
>NA|TRBV28|TRBJ2-1|few
CASTVQGVNNEQFF
TGTGCCAGCACGGTACAGGGCGTTAACAATGAGCAGTTCTTC
>NA|TRBV7-9|TRBJ1-1|NA
CASSSRAGINTEAFF
TGTGCCAGCAGCTCCCGAGCAGGGATTAACACTGAAGCTTTCTTT
>NA|TRBV19|TRBJ1-6|NA
CASRAASSAYNSPLHF
TGTGCCAGTAGGGCAGCCAGTTCTGCCTATAATTCACCCCTCCACTTT
>NA|TRBV14|TRBJ1-2|NA
CASSQARVTRGYTF
TGTGCCAGCAGCCAAGCTAGGGTAACGCGTGGCTACACCTTC